This T cell receptor beta chain is drawn from a study of vaccination and CD4 T cells after COVID-19. For this clonotype: Antigen specificity is unknown.

The junction had 2 bases not matched to a gene; V was cut back by 2 bases and J by 7 bases. The CDR3 extends over 14 amino acids. CDR1 and CDR2 from the germline V gene are MDHEN and SYDVKM. Treatment given: approximately 9-day PBMC culture with coronavirus spike peptide pools or control peptides (ViraFEST assay). Oncomine TCR Beta short-read sequencing was applied to DNA from cultured CD4+ T cells. Genomic DNA was isolated from CD4+ T cells that had been cultured. TCRdb independently ran MiXCR on the PCR reads; one entry per CDR3 protein. The sample lists some 15,000 distinct CDR3 sequences, about 50% occurring once.

The receptor comes from a human donor who had recovered from COVID-19. What was sequenced was CD4+ T cells from blood, cultured in vitro. The V call is TRBV28, the J call TRBJ1-6, with 7 positions matching TRBD1. The DNA of the CDR3 is TGTGCCAGCAGTTTAGGGACAGCCAATTCACCCCTCCACTTT. Residues: CASSLGTANSPLHF.